These 9 T cell receptor beta chains share one sample of origin, sequenced in a study of tumor-infiltrating lymphocytes in primary liver carcinoma. Reverse transcription of approximately 500 ng total RNA with a constant-region primer produced TCR beta cDNA. Employing slightly modified ARM-PCR, three nested multiplex PCR rounds were run, and these gave rise to the TCR beta libraries. TRBV1-TRBV30 forward and Cbeta reverse primers drove the first two roughly 10-cycle rounds. TCRdb itself ran the multiplex PCR reads through MiXCR, one entry per CDR3 protein. The data show 150,000 to 200,000 distinct CDR3 sequences, approximately 86% seen once. The tissue used was unsorted bulk material of about 19-34 mg. RNA and DNA were co-extracted from it with the AllPrep DNA/RNA mini kit. The sequencing input was tumor tissue from primary liver carcinoma. The receptors were gathered from a middle-aged man with primary liver carcinoma and hepatitis B virus infection.

Turning to this clonotype: At one end the junction does not follow the germline gene, possibly because of a read error. This sequence joins TRBV28 and TRBJ1-2; 9 nucleotides align to TRBD1. Germline CDR1 MDHEN, CDR2 SYDVKM. The CDR3 sequence is 16 residues long. CDR3: CASSTTPGTGTYGYTF. The CDR3, as DNA: TGTGCCAGCAGTACAACCCCCGGGACAGGGACCTATGGTTACACCTTC.

The chain employs TRBV11-2 and TRBJ1-6; TRBD1 matches at 8 bases. Trimming took 9 bases from V and 8 from J; bases not matched to a gene: 12. The CDR3 totals 15 residues. CDR1 SGHAT and CDR2 FQNNGV come from the germline V gene. The CDR3 bases are TGTGCCAGTGGCCGCGAGGACAGGGCCTATTCACCCCTCCACTTT. Protein: CASGREDRAYSPLHF.

Concerning this clonotype: The junction departs from the called germline gene at one end, perhaps through a read error. The CDR3 DNA reads TGTGCCAGCTGCTTAAATGCTGATGAACAGTTCTTC. Translation gives CASCLNADEQFF. The chain links TRBV11-3 to TRBJ2-1; D ambiguous. This CDR3 has 12 amino acids. CDR1 and CDR2 from the germline V gene are SGHNT and YENEEA.

The table lists this clonotype with a few counts. The genes are TRBV7-9 and TRBJ2-7, with 7 bases matching TRBD2. Germline CDR1 reads SEHNR; CDR2 reads FQNEAQ (reference sequence). The trim removed 5 bases at V and 3 bases at J, leaving 10 bases unmatched. The CDR3 has 15 amino acids. DNA of the CDR3: TGTGCCAGCAGCCGGACTAGTGGGAGTCTCTACGAGCAGTACTTC. This translates into CASSRTSGSLYEQYF.

A remark on this clonotype: Sequence at one end of the junction differs from germline and may be a read error. The rearrangement joins TRBV11-3 to TRBJ1-5; D possibly corresponds to TRBD1 (5 bases). The germline V gene has CDR1 SGHNT and CDR2 YENEEA. This CDR3 has 15 amino acids. The CDR3: CASSLDLGVTQPQLF. For the CDR3, the DNA is TGTGCCAGTAGCTTGGATCTGGGGGTGACTCAGCCACAGCTTTTT.

For this clonotype: The CDR3 carries no conserved terminal phenylalanine or tryptophan, so it likely arises from a read error. Because the CDR3's place on the DNA is in doubt, the DNA is left out and the CDR3 is given as listed by TCRdb. The chain has TRBV6-1 and TRBJ2-1. The CDR3 spans 13 amino acids, including both terminal residues. The germline V gene has CDR1 MNHNS and CDR2 SASEGT. The CDR3 reads CASCERKNNEQFL.

The gene calls are TRBV5-1 and TRBJ2-7, with TRBD2 matching over 13 bases. The CDR3 contains 14 residues. Germline loops: CDR1 SGHRS, CDR2 YFSETQ. Unmatched junction bases numbered 11, after V lost 4 bases and J lost 13 bases. CDR3 sequence (DNA): TGCGCCAGCAGCGAGACTAGCGGGAGGTACGTGCAATACTTC. Its translation: CASSETSGRYVQYF.

Of note for this clonotype: This could be a read error, since a much larger clone is one nucleotide away. This likely comes from a read error, as the CDR3 has no conserved phenylalanine or tryptophan at its end. J is TRBJ1-2 and V is TRBV7-9; a weak D match, TRBD1 (5 bases). Trimming stripped 3 bases from V and 3 bases from J, with 11 bases between. This CDR3 is built from 14 residues. From germline, CDR1 is SEHNR and CDR2 FQNEAQ (reference sequence). CDR3 residues: CASSFAGWDYGYTL. CDR3 DNA sequence: TGTGCCAGCAGCTTCGCAGGGTGGGACTATGGCTACACCTTG.

CDR3 sequence: CASSLVGLDEQFF. Here the CDR3 DNA reads TGTGCCAGCAGCTTGGTAGGGTTAGATGAGCAGTTCTTC. The rearrangement joins TRBV5-8 to TRBJ2-1; no clear D gene. The length of the CDR3 is 13 residues. Germline-derived CDR1 and CDR2 are SGHTS and YDEGEE. The V and J ends lost 0 bases and 8 bases respectively, with 9 bases between them.